This T cell receptor beta chain was captured by sequencing in a study of T-cell memory formation after mild COVID-19. In TCRdb, the 5' RACE reads were re-called with MiXCR into one record per CDR3 protein. Among about 470,000 distinct CDR3 sequences, roughly 25% were seen once, and the ten largest hold roughly an eighth. There are 14 residues in the CDR3. V dropped 6 bases and J dropped 2 bases, with 12 bases sitting between them. CDR1 is MNHEY, CDR2 SVGEGT, per germline. This TCR derives from an adult woman who had mild COVID-19 (a few samples of this study predate the infection). Cell type and time point are not known. The rearrangement links TRBV6-2 or TRBV6-3 to TRBJ2-3; a possible D gene is TRBD2 (5 bases). The sample comprised PBMCs or a T cell subset sorted from them (not recorded which). As DNA, the CDR3 is TGTGCCAGCAGGAGAGAGGGCCTCACAGATACGCAGTATTTT. Translation: CASRREGLTDTQYF.